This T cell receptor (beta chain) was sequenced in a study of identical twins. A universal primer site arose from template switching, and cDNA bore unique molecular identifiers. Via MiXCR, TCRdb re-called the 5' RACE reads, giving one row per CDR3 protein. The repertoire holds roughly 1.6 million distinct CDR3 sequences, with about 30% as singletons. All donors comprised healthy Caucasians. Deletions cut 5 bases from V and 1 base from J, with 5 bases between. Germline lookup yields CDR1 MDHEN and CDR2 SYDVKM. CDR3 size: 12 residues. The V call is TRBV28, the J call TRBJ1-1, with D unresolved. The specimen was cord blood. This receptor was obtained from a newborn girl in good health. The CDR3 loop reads CASSPPNTEAFF. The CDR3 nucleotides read TGTGCCAGCAGTCCGCCGAACACTGAAGCTTTCTTT.